These 20 T cell receptor beta chains originate from one sample sequenced in a study of siplizumab effects on memory and regulatory T cells. The data were produced by immunoSEQ multiplex PCR, yet TCRdb's version contains in-frame clones alone and is incomplete. The data contain about 100,000 clones, roughly 94% of them seen just once; the ten biggest clones take up roughly 0.78%. The source material was Tregs sorted from blood. The receptors were sampled from a human donor in good health.

Only one count was recorded for this clone. The CDR3 DNA reads TGTGCCAGCAGTTTGACTAGCGGGAGGTACGAGCAGTACTTC. Translation gives CASSLTSGRYEQYF. The gene calls are TRBV28 and TRBJ2-5, with TRBD2 matching over 13 bases. The DNA end is more similar to TRBJ2-7, so the J call may be wrong. Germline V gene lookup returns CDR1 MDHEN and CDR2 SYDVKM. This CDR3 comprises 14 residues.

This rearrangement joins TRBV7-3 to TRBJ2-2; unclear D gene. The CDR3 extends over 12 amino acids. Between the trimmed V and J ends, which lost 2 bases and 6 bases, there was a span of 4 bases. Germline V lookup: CDR1 SGHTA, CDR2 FQGTGA. The CDR3 region is CASSLAAGELFF. The DNA of the CDR3 is TGTGCCAGCAGCTTAGCTGCCGGGGAGCTGTTTTTT.

J is TRBJ2-1 and V is TRBV18, with a possible D match to TRBD2 (5 bases). The germline V and J ends were trimmed by 3 bases and 0 bases, with 9 bases remaining between them. The germline gives CDR1 KGHSH, CDR2 LQKENI. The CDR3 is 15 residues long. CDR3 sequence reads: CASSPDYYSYNEQFF. In DNA form, the CDR3 reads TGTGCCAGCTCACCCGACTATTACTCCTACAATGAGCAGTTCTTC.

This chain joins TRBV5-1 and TRBJ2-1, with 15 nucleotides matching TRBD2. The CDR3 extends over 19 amino acids. The junction had 17 bases not matched to a gene; V was cut back by 5 bases and J by 8 bases. Germline lookup yields CDR1 SGHRS and CDR2 YFSETQ. As DNA, the CDR3 is TGCGCCAGCAGTGGCTGGGGACTAGCGGGAGGCCCTCCGAGGGATGAGCAGTTCTTC. This codes for CASSGWGLAGGPPRDEQFF.

V and J are TRBV14 and TRBJ1-3; D not certain. V was shortened by 1 base and J by 3 bases, with 10 bases between the two germline ends. The CDR3 sequence is 15 residues long. Germline CDR1 is SGHDN and CDR2 is FVKESK. The CDR3 nucleotides are TGTGCCAGCAGCCAAGGAGCCCTGTTTGGAAACACCATATATTTT. It translates to CASSQGALFGNTIYF.

J is TRBJ1-1 and V is TRBV28; tentatively, D is TRBD1 (5 bases). In germline, CDR1 is MDHEN, CDR2 SYDVKM. The CDR3 sequence is 14 residues long. V lost 2 bases and J lost 6, with 13 bases in between. CDR3 sequence reads: CASSLSYSGAEAFF. The CDR3 DNA sequence: TGTGCCAGCAGTTTAAGTTACTCGGGGGCTGAAGCTTTCTTT. Full variable domain (outside the CDR3, taken from reference TRBV28 and TRBJ1-1): DVKVTQSSRYLVKRTGEKVFLECVQDMDHENMFWYRQDPGLGLRLIYFSYDVKMKEKGDIPEGYSVSREKKERFSLILESASTNQTSMYLCASSLSYSGAEAFFGQGTRLTVV.

The chain recombines TRBV14 with TRBJ2-2; 8 bases fit TRBD1. The CDR3 spans 16 residues. From germline, CDR1 is SGHDN and CDR2 FVKESK. Unmatched junction bases numbered 5, after V lost 5 bases and J lost 0 bases. CDR3 nucleotide sequence: TGTGCCAGCAGCGCCAGGGGGCCCGCGAACACCGGGGAGCTGTTTTTT. It encodes CASSARGPANTGELFF.

The V and J genes are TRBV29-1 and TRBJ2-7, with D unresolved. V was clipped by 0 bases and J by 2 bases, with 14 bases between them. The CDR3 length is 15 residues. Per germline, CDR1 SQVTM and CDR2 ANQGSEA. CDR3 region: CSVEDRSKSTYEQYF. The CDR3, as DNA: TGCAGCGTTGAAGATCGCAGCAAGAGTACCTACGAGCAGTACTTC.

In its sample, this clone was seen once. This chain connects TRBV4-1 to TRBJ2-1, with TRBD2 matching over 15 bases. V was clipped by 1 base and J by 9 bases; unmatched bases: 7. This CDR3 has 17 residues. Germline CDR1 reads MGHRA; CDR2 reads YSYEKL. CDR3 DNA sequence: TGCGCCAGCAGCCAAGCGGGACTAGCGGGAGGAGACGGTGAGCAGTTCTTC. It specifies CASSQAGLAGGDGEQFF.

This clone was found once. The genes are TRBV19 and TRBJ1-3; unclear D gene. The V gene's germline CDR1 is LNHDA and CDR2 SQIVND (reference sequence). The V gene lost 7 bases and the J gene lost 0 bases, with 16 bases spanning the gap. CDR3 length: 16 residues. CDR3 DNA sequence: TGTGCCAGTAATGATCAAGCGTGGCACTCTGGAAACACCATATATTTT. Translated: CASNDQAWHSGNTIYF.

The chain has TRBV28 and TRBJ2-3, with 10 bases matching TRBD2. CDR3 length equals 16 residues. The V gene end was trimmed by 2 bases and the J gene end by 3 bases; junction bases not matched to a gene: 5. The V gene's germline CDR1 is MDHEN and CDR2 SYDVKM. CDR3 residues: CASSLGASGSTDTQYF. The DNA of the CDR3 is TGTGCCAGCAGTTTAGGGGCTAGCGGGAGTACAGATACGCAGTATTTT.

The chain is built from TRBV6-6 and TRBJ2-2; TRBD1 aligns across 9 bases. This CDR3 is 15 amino acids long. Germline V gene data show CDR1 as MNHNY and CDR2 as SVGAGI (reference sequence). J gave up 6 bases and V 6 bases, and 8 bases lay outside the gene matches. CDR3 amino acids: CASSRDRDSSGELFF. The CDR3 region has the DNA TGTGCCAGCAGCCGGGACAGGGATTCATCCGGGGAGCTGTTTTTT.

This clone was recorded a few times. The chain links TRBV18 to TRBJ1-2; the D gene is possibly TRBD1 (5 bases). CDR3 length: 14 amino acids. The V end lost 2 bases, the J end lost 8 bases, and 15 bases lay between the germline ends. Looked up from germline, CDR1 is KGHSH and CDR2 is LQKENI. CDR3 residues: CASSPDSQGQGYTF. CDR3 DNA sequence: TGTGCCAGCTCACCAGATTCGCAGGGCCAGGGCTACACCTTC. The full variable domain, in which reference TRBV18 and TRBJ1-2 provide the parts outside the CDR3, is NAGVMQNPRHLVRRRGQEARLRCSPMKGHSHVYWYRQLPEEGLKFMVYLQKENIIDESGMPKERFSAEFPKEGPSILRIQQVVRGDSAAYFCASSPDSQGQGYTFGSGTRLTVV.

V gene TRBV14 combines with J gene TRBJ2-2, with D unresolved. Trimming shortened V by 6 bases and J by 3 bases, and 14 bases separated the two germline ends. This CDR3 is built from 15 residues. Germline V gene data show CDR1 as SGHDN and CDR2 as FVKESK. CDR3 amino acids: CASRRKSFDTGELFF. CDR3 nucleotides: TGTGCCAGCAGGCGGAAGAGCTTTGACACCGGGGAGCTGTTTTTT.

The chain is built from TRBV30 and TRBJ1-2; TRBD1 matches at 7 bases. Germline CDR1 and CDR2: GTSNPN and SVGIG (reference sequence). Trimming at V came to 4 bases and at J to 5 bases, leaving 10 bases not matched to a gene. The CDR3 has 14 amino acids. The CDR3 nucleotides read TGTGCCTGGACCGGGGTAGGGGGCGGTTATGGCTACACCTTC. Its translation is CAWTGVGGGYGYTF. The variable domain in full, with the rest retrieved from reference TRBV30 and TRBJ1-2, is SQTIHQWPATLVQPVGSPLSLECTVEGTSNPNLYWYRQAAGRGLQLLFYSVGIGQISSEVPQNLSASRPQDRQFILSSKKLLLSDSGFYLCAWTGVGGGYGYTFGSGTRLTVV.

The CDR3 nucleotides are TGTGCCAGCAGCTCCAGACTAGTGACGCCAGGGAACACCGGGGAGCTGTTTTTT. It encodes CASSSRLVTPGNTGELFF. This chain links TRBV7-8 with TRBJ2-2; a possible D gene is TRBD2 (6 bases). The germline CDR1 and CDR2 sequences are SGHVS and FQNEAQ. The V gene lost 4 bases and the J gene lost 1 base, with 19 bases spanning the gap. This CDR3 is 18 amino acids long. The full variable domain, in which reference TRBV7-8 and TRBJ2-2 provide the parts outside the CDR3, is GAGVSQSPRYKVAKRGQDVALRCDPISGHVSLFWYQQALGQGPEFLTYFQNEAQLDKSGLPSDRFFAERPEGSVSTLKIQRTQQEDSAVYLCASSSRLVTPGNTGELFFGEGSRLTVL.

The CDR3 loop is CASSLSGGFPDTQYF. The CDR3 bases are TGTGCCAGCAGCCTCTCAGGAGGGTTCCCAGATACGCAGTATTTT. This sequence joins TRBV11-3 and TRBJ2-3; maybe TRBD2 (6 bases). Germline CDR1 SGHNT, CDR2 YENEEA. V was trimmed by 5 bases and J by 4 bases, leaving 16 bases between them. CDR3 length equals 15 residues.

This chain uses TRBV6-6 with TRBJ2-7; 9 bases are shared with TRBD2. This CDR3 region has 15 residues. V dropped 7 bases and J dropped 5; count of bases not matched to a gene: 12. CDR1 is MNHNY, CDR2 SVGAGI, per germline (reference sequence). The CDR3 spells CASNWRSGSSNEQYF. The CDR3, as DNA: TGTGCCAGCAACTGGCGTAGCGGGAGTTCTAACGAGCAGTACTTC.

V is TRBV6-1 and J is TRBJ2-7; D might be TRBD2 (7 bases). Between the trimmed V and J ends, which lost 7 bases and 7 bases, there was a span of 20 bases. Germline V lookup: CDR1 MNHNS, CDR2 SASEGT. CDR3 size: 14 residues. CDR3 DNA: TGTGCCAGCATCAATATGGGGGGGGCGTTAGAGCAGTACTTC. Residues: CASINMGGALEQYF.

This chain joins TRBV15 and TRBJ2-1; TRBD1 matches at 9 bases. From germline, CDR1 is LNHNV and CDR2 YYDKDF (reference sequence). The CDR3 is 15 residues long. With V trimmed by 6 bases and J by 9 bases, 12 bases remained unmatched. Here the CDR3 DNA reads TGTGCCACCAGGCAAGGACAGGGGTGGGGTGGTGAGCAGTTCTTC. Translating gives CATRQGQGWGGEQFF. Full variable domain (remainder filled in from reference TRBV15 and TRBJ2-1): DAMVIQNPRYQVTQFGKPVTLSCSQTLNHNVMYWYQQKSSQAPKLLFHYYDKDFNNEADTPDNFQSRRPNTSFCFLDIRSPGLGDTAMYLCATRQGQGWGGEQFFGPGTRLTVL.